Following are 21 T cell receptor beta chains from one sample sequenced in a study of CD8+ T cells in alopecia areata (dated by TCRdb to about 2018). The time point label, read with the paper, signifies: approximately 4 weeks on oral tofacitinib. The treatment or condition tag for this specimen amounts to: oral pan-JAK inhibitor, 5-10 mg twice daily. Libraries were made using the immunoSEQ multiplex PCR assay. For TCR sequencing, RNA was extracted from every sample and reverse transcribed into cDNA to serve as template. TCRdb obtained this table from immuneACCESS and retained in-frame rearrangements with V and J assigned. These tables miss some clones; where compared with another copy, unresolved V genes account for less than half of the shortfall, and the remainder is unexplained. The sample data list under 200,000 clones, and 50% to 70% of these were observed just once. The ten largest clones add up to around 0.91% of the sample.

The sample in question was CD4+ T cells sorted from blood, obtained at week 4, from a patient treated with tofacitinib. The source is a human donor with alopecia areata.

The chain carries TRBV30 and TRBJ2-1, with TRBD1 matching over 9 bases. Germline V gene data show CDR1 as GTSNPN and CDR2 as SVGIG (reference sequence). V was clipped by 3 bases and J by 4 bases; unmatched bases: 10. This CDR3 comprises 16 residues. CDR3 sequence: CAWRTFRGQGYNEQFF. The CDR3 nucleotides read TGTGCCTGGAGAACCTTCCGGGGACAGGGTTACAATGAGCAGTTCTTC.

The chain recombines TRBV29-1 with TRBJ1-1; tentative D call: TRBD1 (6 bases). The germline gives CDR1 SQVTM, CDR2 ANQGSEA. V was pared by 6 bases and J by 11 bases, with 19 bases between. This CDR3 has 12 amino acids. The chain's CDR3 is CSVPTGGTGAFF. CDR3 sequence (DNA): TGCAGCGTCCCAACGGGGGGCACAGGGGCTTTCTTT. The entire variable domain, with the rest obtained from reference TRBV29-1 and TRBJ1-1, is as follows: SAVISQKPSRDICQRGTSLTIQCQVDSQVTMMFWYRQQPGQSLTLIATANQGSEATYESGFVIDKFPISRPNLTFSTLTVSNMSPEDSSIYLCSVPTGGTGAFFGQGTRLTVV.

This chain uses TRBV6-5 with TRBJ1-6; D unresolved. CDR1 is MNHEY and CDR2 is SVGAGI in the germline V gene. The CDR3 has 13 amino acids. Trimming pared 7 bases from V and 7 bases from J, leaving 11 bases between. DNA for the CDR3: TGTGCCAGCACGGCAGCTCCAAATTCACCCCTCCACTTT. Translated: CASTAAPNSPLHF.

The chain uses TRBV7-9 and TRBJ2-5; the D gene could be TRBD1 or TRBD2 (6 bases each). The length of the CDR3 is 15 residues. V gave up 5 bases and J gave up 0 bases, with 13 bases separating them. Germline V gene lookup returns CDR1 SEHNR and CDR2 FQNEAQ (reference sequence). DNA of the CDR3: TGTGCCAGCAGCCCAAGGGGGGTGGACCAAGAGACCCAGTACTTC. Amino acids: CASSPRGVDQETQYF.

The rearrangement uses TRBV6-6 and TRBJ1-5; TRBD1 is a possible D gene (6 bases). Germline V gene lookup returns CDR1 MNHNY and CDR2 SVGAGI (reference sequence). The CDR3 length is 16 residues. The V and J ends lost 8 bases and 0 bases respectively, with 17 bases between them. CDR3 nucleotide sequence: TGTGCCAGCCTCTATTGGGGGGGCCTTAGCAATCAGCCCCAGCATTTT. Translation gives CASLYWGGLSNQPQHF.

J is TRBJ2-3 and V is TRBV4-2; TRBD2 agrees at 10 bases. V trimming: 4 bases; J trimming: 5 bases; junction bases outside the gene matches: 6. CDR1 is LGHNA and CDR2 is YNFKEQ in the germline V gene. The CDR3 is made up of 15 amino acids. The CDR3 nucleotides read TGTGCCAGCAGCCCCCTTAGCGGGGGGATAGATACGCAGTATTTT. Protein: CASSPLSGGIDTQYF.

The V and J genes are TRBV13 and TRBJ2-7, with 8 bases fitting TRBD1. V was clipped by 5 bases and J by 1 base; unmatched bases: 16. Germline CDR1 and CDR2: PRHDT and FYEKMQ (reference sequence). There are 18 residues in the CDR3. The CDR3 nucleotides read TGTGCCAGCAGCCTCCGACAGGGGTTGAGCGGGCATTCCTACGAGCAGTACTTC. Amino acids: CASSLRQGLSGHSYEQYF.

CDR3 nucleotide sequence: TGCACCAGCAGCCAGGGAGACAGGGGGTCATATAGCAATCAGCCCCAGCATTTT. Translated, it gives CTSSQGDRGSYSNQPQHF. The rearrangement links TRBV1 to TRBJ1-5; the DNA was not compared with TRBD1, the D call given in the table. TRBV1 is reported as a pseudogene. The CDR3 has 18 residues.

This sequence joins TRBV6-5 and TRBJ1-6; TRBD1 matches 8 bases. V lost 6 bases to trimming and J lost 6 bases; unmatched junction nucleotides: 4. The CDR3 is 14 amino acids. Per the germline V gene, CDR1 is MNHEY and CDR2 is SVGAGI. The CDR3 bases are TGTGCCAGCAGCTGGACAGGGTCTAATTCACCCCTCCACTTT. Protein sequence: CASSWTGSNSPLHF.

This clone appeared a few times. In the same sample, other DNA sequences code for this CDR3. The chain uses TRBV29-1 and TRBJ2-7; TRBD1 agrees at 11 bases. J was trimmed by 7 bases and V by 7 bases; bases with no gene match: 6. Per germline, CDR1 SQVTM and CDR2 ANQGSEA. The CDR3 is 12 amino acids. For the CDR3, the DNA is TGCAGCGCAGGACAGGGGGCAGAAGAGCAGTACTTC. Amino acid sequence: CSAGQGAEEQYF.

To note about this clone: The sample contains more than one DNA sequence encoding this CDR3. The DNA of the CDR3 is TGCGCCAGCAGCTTGGGCTACGAGCAGTACTTC. Translating it yields CASSLGYEQYF. V is TRBV5-1 and J is TRBJ2-7; D unresolved. CDR3 length: 11 amino acids. Germline CDR1 reads SGHRS; CDR2 reads YFSETQ. V was trimmed by 0 bases and J by 3 bases, leaving 1 base between them.

The CDR3 here is CAPTGPTDTQYF. DNA of the CDR3: TGTGCTCCGACAGGGCCCACAGATACGCAGTATTTT. The chain couples TRBV27 to TRBJ2-3, with 7 positions matching TRBD1. This CDR3 contains 12 residues. Germline CDR1 MNHEY, CDR2 SMNVEV (reference sequence).

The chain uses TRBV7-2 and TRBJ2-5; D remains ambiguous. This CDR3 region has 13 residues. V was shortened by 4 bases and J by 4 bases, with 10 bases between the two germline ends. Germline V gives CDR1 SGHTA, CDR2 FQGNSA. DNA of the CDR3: TGTGCCAGCAGCTATCGACTCACAGAGACCCAGTACTTC. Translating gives CASSYRLTETQYF.

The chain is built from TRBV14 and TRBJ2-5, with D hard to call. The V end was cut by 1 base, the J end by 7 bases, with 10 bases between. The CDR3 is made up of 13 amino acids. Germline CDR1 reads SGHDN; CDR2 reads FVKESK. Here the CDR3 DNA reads TGTGCCAGCAGCCAAGGGGTGTTGGCGACCCAGTACTTC. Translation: CASSQGVLATQYF.

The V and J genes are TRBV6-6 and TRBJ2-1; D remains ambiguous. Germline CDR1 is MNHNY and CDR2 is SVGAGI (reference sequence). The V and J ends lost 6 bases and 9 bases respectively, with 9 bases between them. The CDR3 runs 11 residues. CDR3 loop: CASSSHSEQFF. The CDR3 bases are TGTGCCAGCAGCTCTCATAGTGAGCAGTTCTTC.

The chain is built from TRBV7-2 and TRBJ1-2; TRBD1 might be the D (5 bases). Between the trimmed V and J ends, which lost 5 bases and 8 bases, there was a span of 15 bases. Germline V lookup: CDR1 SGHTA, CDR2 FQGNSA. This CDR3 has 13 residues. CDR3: CASSRPGLRGYTF. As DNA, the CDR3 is TGTGCCAGCAGCCGACCAGGGTTGCGGGGCTACACCTTC. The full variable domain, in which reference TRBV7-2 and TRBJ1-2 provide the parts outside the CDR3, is GAGVSQSPSNKVTEKGKDVELRCDPISGHTALYWYRQSLGQGLEFLIYFQGNSAPDKSGLPSDRFSAERTGGSVSTLTIQRTQQEDSAVYLCASSRPGLRGYTFGSGTRLTVV.

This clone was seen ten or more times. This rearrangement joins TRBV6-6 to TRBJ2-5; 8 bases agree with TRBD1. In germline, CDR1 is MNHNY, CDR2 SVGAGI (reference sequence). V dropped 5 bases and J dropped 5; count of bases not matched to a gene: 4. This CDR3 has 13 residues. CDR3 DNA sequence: TGTGCCAGCAGTGCGGGGACAGGCGAGACCCAGTACTTC. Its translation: CASSAGTGETQYF.

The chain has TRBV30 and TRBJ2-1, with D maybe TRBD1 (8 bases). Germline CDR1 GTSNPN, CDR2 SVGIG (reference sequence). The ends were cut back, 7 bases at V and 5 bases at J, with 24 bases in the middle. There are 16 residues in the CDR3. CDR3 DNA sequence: TGTGCCTTCCTCTGGGGGGGGACAGGAAAAGACAATGAGCAGTTCTTC. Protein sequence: CAFLWGGTGKDNEQFF.

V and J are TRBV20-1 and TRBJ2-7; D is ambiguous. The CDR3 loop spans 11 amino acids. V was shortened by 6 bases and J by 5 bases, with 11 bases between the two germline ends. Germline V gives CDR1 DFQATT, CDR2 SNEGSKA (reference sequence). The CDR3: CSARLHDEQYF. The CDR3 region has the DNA TGCAGTGCGCGACTCCATGACGAGCAGTACTTC.

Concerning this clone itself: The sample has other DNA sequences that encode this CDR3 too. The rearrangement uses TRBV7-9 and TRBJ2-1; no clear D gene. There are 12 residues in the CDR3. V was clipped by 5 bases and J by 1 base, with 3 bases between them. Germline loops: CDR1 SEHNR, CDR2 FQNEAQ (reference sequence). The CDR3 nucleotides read TGTGCCAGCAGCCTATCCTACAATGAGCAGTTCTTC. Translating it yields CASSLSYNEQFF.

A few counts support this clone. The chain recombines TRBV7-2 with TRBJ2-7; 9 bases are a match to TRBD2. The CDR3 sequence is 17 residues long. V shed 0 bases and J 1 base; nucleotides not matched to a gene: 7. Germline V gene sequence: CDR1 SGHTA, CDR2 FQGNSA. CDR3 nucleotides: TGTGCCAGCAGCTTAGCGGTGTTAGCGGGGGCATCCTACGAGCAGTACTTC. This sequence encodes CASSLAVLAGASYEQYF.